The present T cell receptor beta chain was sequenced within a study of T cell responses to AZD1222 COVID-19 vaccine. TCRdb's copy holds only in-frame clones and misses some; the assay was immunoSEQ multiplex PCR. Here the sample spans about 180,000 clones, around 90% being singletons. Between the trimmed V and J ends, which lost 2 bases and 8 bases, there was a span of 19 bases. CDR1 is SGHRS and CDR2 is YFSETQ in the germline V gene. This CDR3 is 16 amino acids long. This clone has more than one count but fewer than ten. Its antigen remains unknown. Overall study findings and caveats: With dominance at 160-218 and 743-854, vaccine-associated CD4 TCRs spanned spike. Spike-specific TCR breadth and depth grew following two AZD1222 doses. Nearly half of spike-specific TCRs reportedly go after variant regions that carry no mutations.

The TCR sequence derives from an adult in good health. Sequenced material: peripheral blood, taken on day 0 of AZD1222 vaccination. The rearrangement uses TRBV5-1 and TRBJ1-4; D might be TRBD1 (6 bases). The DNA for the CDR3 is TGCGCCAGCAGCTTAAATACAGGGAGGAGTAGAGAAAAACTGTTTTTT. This gives the protein CASSLNTGRSREKLFF.